The 17 T cell receptor beta chains reported below all come from one sample, sequenced in a study of shared clonotypes between healthy human individuals. In the naive CD8 group, cells lacked CD45RO and were positively selected for CCR7, so terminally differentiated effector memory CD45RA+ cells were left out. Sequencing was performed with immunoSEQ multiplex PCR; in TCRdb, only in-frame clones are kept and a portion is missing. The table lists 550,000 to 750,000 clones, about 91% of them singletons. Specimen: naive CD8+ T cells sorted from blood. All receptors come from a man younger than 45 in good health.

In its sample, this clone was seen a few times. The genes are TRBV10-3 and TRBJ2-6; D is unclear. V was shortened by 8 bases and J by 3 bases, with 2 bases between the two germline ends. This CDR3 region has 11 residues. Germline assignment: CDR1 ENHRY and CDR2 SYGVKD. CDR3 DNA sequence: TGTGCCATCTATGGGGCCAACGTCCTGACTTTC. This encodes CAIYGANVLTF.

The chain links TRBV21-1 to TRBJ2-7; TRBD2 is the table's D call, not checked against the DNA. TRBV21-1 is designated a pseudogene. The CDR3 covers 16 residues. CDR3: CASSNLTGTSGYEQYF. As DNA, the CDR3 is TGTGCCAGCAGCAACCTGACGGGGACTAGCGGATACGAGCAGTACTTC.

V gene TRBV2 combines with J gene TRBJ2-3; 9 bases match TRBD1. CDR1 SNHLY and CDR2 FYNNEI come from the germline V gene. This CDR3 contains 13 residues. Germline trimming cut 8 bases from V and 3 bases from J; bases unmatched to any gene: 3. The CDR3 reads CASAGTGTDTQYF. The DNA of the CDR3 is TGTGCCAGCGCCGGGACAGGGACAGATACGCAGTATTTT.

This clone has more than one count but fewer than ten. The sample holds other DNA sequences that translate to the same CDR3. The gene calls are TRBV28 and TRBJ1-4, with 7 nucleotides matching TRBD1. This CDR3 has 14 residues. From germline, CDR1 is MDHEN and CDR2 SYDVKM. Germline trimming cut 5 bases from V and 3 bases from J; bases unmatched to any gene: 3. The CDR3 reads CASSPDRPNEKLFF. In nucleotides, the CDR3 is TGTGCCAGCAGTCCGGACAGGCCTAATGAAAAACTGTTTTTT.

This chain connects TRBV6-6 to TRBJ1-2, with 10 nucleotides matching TRBD1. This CDR3 has 15 residues. Germline V gene lookup returns CDR1 MNHNY and CDR2 SVGAGI (reference sequence). V lost 5 bases and J lost 4; bases outside the gene matches: 7. The CDR3: CASSPTGGASYGYTF. The CDR3 nucleotides read TGTGCCAGCAGTCCGACAGGGGGCGCGAGCTATGGCTACACCTTC.

The rearrangement links TRBV25-1 to TRBJ2-2, with unresolved D. The germline V and J ends were trimmed by 3 bases and 2 bases, with 7 bases remaining between them. The V gene's germline CDR1 is MGHDK and CDR2 SYGVNS. CDR3 size: 14 residues. The CDR3 spells CASSDWGNTGELFF. The CDR3 DNA reads as TGTGCCAGCAGTGATTGGGGTAACACCGGGGAGCTGTTTTTT.

V usage is TRBV7-8 and J usage is TRBJ2-7, with 8 bases lining up with TRBD1. The length of the CDR3 is 13 residues. J lost 5 bases, V lost 4 bases, and 4 bases had no gene match. Germline V gene sequence: CDR1 SGHVS, CDR2 FQNEAQ. The CDR3 region has the DNA TGTGCCAGCAGCTCCGACAGGGGTCACGAGCAGTACTTC. Its protein is CASSSDRGHEQYF.

This clone was observed once. The CDR3 region is CASSLDLSSYNEQFF. In nucleotides, the CDR3 is TGTGCCAGCAGCTTGGACCTGAGCTCCTACAATGAGCAGTTCTTC. V and J are TRBV11-2 and TRBJ2-1; D gene uncertain. The CDR3 totals 15 residues. V shed 3 bases and J shed 0 bases, with 9 bases lying between them. The germline V gene has CDR1 SGHAT and CDR2 FQNNGV.

V is TRBV28 and J is TRBJ1-1; D ambiguous. The germline gives CDR1 MDHEN, CDR2 SYDVKM. Trimming shortened V by 7 bases and J by 6 bases, and 12 bases separated the two germline ends. This CDR3 is built from 12 residues. The DNA for the CDR3 is TGTGCCAGCACAAGTGTGTCCTCTGAAGCTTTCTTT. Its protein product is CASTSVSSEAFF.

The V call is TRBV2, the J call TRBJ1-1; D is undetermined. Between the trimmed V and J ends, which lost 6 bases and 1 base, there was a span of 15 bases. Germline CDR1 is SNHLY and CDR2 is FYNNEI. This CDR3 has 15 residues. The CDR3 nucleotides are TGTGCCAGCAGGCCAGGCAGGTATGGGAACACTGAAGCTTTCTTT. Its protein product is CASRPGRYGNTEAFF. The entire variable domain, with the rest obtained from reference TRBV2 and TRBJ1-1, is as follows: EPEVTQTPSHQVTQMGQEVILRCVPISNHLYFYWYRQILGQKVEFLVSFYNNEISEKSEIFDDQFSVERPDGSNFTLKIRSTKLEDSAMYFCASRPGRYGNTEAFFGQGTRLTVV.

V gene TRBV7-9 combines with J gene TRBJ2-6, with TRBD2 matching 7 bases. Germline loops: CDR1 SEHNR, CDR2 FQNEAQ (reference sequence). This CDR3 has 18 amino acids. The J segment lost 0 bases and the V segment lost 5 bases, leaving 10 bases of the junction unmatched. As DNA, the CDR3 is TGTGCCAGCAGCATCACCGGGAGGCGGGTCTCTGGGGCCAACGTCCTGACTTTC. This gives the protein CASSITGRRVSGANVLTF.

The chain recombines TRBV2 with TRBJ2-7, with TRBD2 as a possible D gene (5 bases). V shed 4 bases and J shed 2 bases, with 12 bases lying between them. The CDR3 is made up of 14 amino acids. The germline V gene encodes CDR1 SNHLY and CDR2 FYNNEI. Written as DNA, the CDR3 is TGTGCCAGCAGTGCGGCCCCGAGGGCCTACGAGCAGTACTTC. Its protein is CASSAAPRAYEQYF.

The rearrangement links TRBV10-3 to TRBJ2-7; 10 nucleotides line up with TRBD2. CDR3 length: 16 residues. Trimming cost V 0 bases and J 5 bases; bases outside gene matches: 7. Germline V gives CDR1 ENHRY, CDR2 SYGVKD. The CDR3 here is CAISESLAGDPNEQYF. The CDR3 DNA reads as TGTGCCATCAGTGAGTCGCTAGCGGGAGACCCGAACGAGCAGTACTTC.

The rearrangement joins TRBV29-1 to TRBJ2-5; TRBD2 matches at 15 bases. The CDR3 covers 15 residues. With 4 bases clipped from V and 5 bases from J, the junction kept 5 bases outside the gene matches. Germline assignment: CDR1 SQVTM and CDR2 ANQGSEA. The CDR3: CSVGTSGRAYETQYF. The CDR3 DNA is TGCAGCGTTGGGACTAGCGGGAGGGCCTACGAGACCCAGTACTTC.

The gene calls are TRBV14 and TRBJ2-6; D uncertain. Per germline, CDR1 SGHDN and CDR2 FVKESK. This CDR3 is 14 amino acids long. V dropped 1 base and J dropped 5 bases, with 6 bases sitting between them. CDR3 DNA sequence: TGTGCCAGCAGCCAAGTGCGGCGGGCCAACGTCCTGACTTTC. As protein: CASSQVRRANVLTF.

The V gene is TRBV5-1, the J gene TRBJ2-7; the D gene is possibly TRBD1 (6 bases). Germline values: CDR1 SGHRS, CDR2 YFSETQ. V lost 2 bases, J lost 3 bases, and 15 bases lay in between. This CDR3 comprises 15 residues. The CDR3 spells CASSLSQGIYYEQYF. CDR3 nucleotides: TGCGCCAGCAGCTTATCACAGGGAATTTACTACGAGCAGTACTTC.

The chain joins TRBV11-2 to TRBJ1-2; D is unclear. The CDR3 is 14 residues long. Germline V gene sequence: CDR1 SGHAT, CDR2 FQNNGV. Trimming shortened V by 1 base and J by 4 bases, and 10 bases separated the two germline ends. The CDR3 region has the DNA TGTGCCAGCAGCTTAGTAGGCAGTTTCTATGGCTACACCTTC. It translates to CASSLVGSFYGYTF.